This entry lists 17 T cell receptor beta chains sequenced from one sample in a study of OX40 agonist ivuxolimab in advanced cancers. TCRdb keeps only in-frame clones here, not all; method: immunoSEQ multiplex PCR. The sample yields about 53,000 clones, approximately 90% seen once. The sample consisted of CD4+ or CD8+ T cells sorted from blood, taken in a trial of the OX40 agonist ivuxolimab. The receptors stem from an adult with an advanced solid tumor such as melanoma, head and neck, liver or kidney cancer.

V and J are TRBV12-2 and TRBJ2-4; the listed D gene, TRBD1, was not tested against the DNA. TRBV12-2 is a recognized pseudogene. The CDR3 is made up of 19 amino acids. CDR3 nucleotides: TGTGCAAGTCGCTTAGAAGGCAGGGGAACGCCCCACCTCAAAAACATTCAGTACTTC. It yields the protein CASRLEGRGTPHLKNIQYF.

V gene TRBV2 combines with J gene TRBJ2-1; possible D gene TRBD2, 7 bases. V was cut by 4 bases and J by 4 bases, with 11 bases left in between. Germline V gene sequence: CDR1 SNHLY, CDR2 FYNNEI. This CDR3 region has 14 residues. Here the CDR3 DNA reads TGTGCCAGCAGTGCAGGGGAGGGGTACAATGAGCAGTTCTTC. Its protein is CASSAGEGYNEQFF.

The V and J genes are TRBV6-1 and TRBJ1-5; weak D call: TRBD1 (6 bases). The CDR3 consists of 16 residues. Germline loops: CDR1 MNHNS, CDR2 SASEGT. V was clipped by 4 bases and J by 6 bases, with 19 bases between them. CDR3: CASSGGGTGQVQPQHF. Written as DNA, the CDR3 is TGTGCCAGCAGTGGGGGTGGAACAGGGCAGGTTCAGCCCCAGCATTTT.

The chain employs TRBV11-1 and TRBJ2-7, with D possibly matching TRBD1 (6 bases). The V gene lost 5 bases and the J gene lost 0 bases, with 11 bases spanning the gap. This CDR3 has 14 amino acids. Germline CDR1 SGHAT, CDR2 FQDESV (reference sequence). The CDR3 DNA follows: TGTGCCAGCAGCCCCGACAGGACCTCCTACGAGCAGTACTTC. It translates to CASSPDRTSYEQYF.

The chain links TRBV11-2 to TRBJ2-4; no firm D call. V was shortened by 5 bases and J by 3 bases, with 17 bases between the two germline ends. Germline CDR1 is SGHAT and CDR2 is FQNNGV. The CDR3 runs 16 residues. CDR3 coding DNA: TGTGCCAGCAGCCTGGAACCCGGATTTTACAAAAACATTCAGTACTTC. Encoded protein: CASSLEPGFYKNIQYF.

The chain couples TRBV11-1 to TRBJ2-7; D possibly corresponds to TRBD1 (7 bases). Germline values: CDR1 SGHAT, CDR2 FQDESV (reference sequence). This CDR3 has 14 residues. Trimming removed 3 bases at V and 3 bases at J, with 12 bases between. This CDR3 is CASSLEGQIYEQYF. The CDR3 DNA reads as TGTGCCAGCAGCTTGGAGGGACAGATCTACGAGCAGTACTTC.

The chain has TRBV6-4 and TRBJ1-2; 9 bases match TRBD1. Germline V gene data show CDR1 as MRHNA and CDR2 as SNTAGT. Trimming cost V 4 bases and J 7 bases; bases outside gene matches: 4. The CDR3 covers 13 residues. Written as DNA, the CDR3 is TGTGCCAGCAGTGGGGACAGGGCCGGTGGCTACACCTTC. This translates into CASSGDRAGGYTF.

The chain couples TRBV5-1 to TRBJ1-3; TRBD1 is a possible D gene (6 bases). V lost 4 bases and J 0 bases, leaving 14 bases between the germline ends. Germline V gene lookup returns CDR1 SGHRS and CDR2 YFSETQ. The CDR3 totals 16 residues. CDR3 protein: CASSQDGQLSGNTIYF. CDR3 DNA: TGCGCCAGCAGCCAGGACGGACAGCTCTCTGGAAACACCATATATTTT.

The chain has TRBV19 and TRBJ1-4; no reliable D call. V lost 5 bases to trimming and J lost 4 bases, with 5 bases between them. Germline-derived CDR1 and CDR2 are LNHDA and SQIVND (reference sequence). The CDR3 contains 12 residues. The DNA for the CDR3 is TGTGCCAGTAGTCATGTTAATGAAAAACTGTTTTTT. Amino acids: CASSHVNEKLFF.

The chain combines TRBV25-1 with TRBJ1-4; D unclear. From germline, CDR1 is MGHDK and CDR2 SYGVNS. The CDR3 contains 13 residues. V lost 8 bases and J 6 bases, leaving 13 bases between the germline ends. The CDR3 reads CASEGRDYEKLFF. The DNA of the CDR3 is TGTGCCAGCGAGGGCCGTGATTATGAAAAACTGTTTTTT.

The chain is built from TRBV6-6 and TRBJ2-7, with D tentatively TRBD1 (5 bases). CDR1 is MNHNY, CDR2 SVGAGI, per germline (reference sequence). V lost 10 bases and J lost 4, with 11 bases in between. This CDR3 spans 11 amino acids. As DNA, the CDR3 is TGTGCCAACCTAAGGGGTTACGAGCAGTACTTC. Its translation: CANLRGYEQYF.

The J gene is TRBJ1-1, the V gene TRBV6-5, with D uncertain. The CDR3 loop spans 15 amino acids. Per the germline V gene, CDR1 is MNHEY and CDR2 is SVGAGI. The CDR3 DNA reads TGTTCCTCAACCCCTGGGCAGGCCCAAAACACTGAAGCTTTCTTT. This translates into CSSTPGQAQNTEAFF.

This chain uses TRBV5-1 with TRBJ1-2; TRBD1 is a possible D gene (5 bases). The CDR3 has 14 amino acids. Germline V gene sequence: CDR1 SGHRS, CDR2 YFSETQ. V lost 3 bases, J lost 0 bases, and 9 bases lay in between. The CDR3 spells CASSWDGSNYGYTF. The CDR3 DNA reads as TGCGCCAGCAGCTGGGACGGTTCTAACTATGGCTACACCTTC.

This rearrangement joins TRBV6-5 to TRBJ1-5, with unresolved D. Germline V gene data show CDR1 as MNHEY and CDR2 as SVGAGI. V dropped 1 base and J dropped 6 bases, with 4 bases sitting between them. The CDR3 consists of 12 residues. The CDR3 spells CASSYLGQPQHF. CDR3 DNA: TGTGCCAGCAGTTACTTGGGTCAGCCCCAGCATTTT.

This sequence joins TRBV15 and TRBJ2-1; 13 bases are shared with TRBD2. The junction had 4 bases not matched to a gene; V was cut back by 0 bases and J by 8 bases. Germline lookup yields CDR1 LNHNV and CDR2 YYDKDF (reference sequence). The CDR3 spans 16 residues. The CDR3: CATSRDGTSGRDEQFF. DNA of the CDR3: TGTGCCACCAGCAGAGATGGCACTAGCGGGAGGGATGAGCAGTTCTTC.

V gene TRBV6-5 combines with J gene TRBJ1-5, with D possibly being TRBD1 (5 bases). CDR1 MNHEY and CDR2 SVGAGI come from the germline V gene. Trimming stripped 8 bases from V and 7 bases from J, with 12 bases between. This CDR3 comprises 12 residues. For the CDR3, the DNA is TGTGCCAGCTCCACCAGGGCCCAGCCCCAGCATTTT. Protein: CASSTRAQPQHF.

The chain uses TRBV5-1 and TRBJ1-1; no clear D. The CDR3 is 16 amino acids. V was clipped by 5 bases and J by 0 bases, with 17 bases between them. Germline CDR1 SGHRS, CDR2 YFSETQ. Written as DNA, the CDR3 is TGCGCCAGCAGAAATGGTAACGGGCCCATGAACACTGAAGCTTTCTTT. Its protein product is CASRNGNGPMNTEAFF.